This TCR beta chain was sequenced for a study of blood T cell repertoires in COVID-19. Using immunoSEQ multiplex PCR, the repertoire was profiled, and TCRdb retains in-frame clones only, with some absent. The sample has about 330,000 clones; roughly 82% are singletons. Germline V gene lookup returns CDR1 SGHNT and CDR2 YYREEE (reference sequence). The junction had 8 bases not matched to a gene; V was cut back by 3 bases and J by 3 bases. This CDR3 comprises 15 residues. Source material: peripheral blood. V is TRBV5-4 and J is TRBJ2-5, with 7 bases matching TRBD2. The sequence derives from a woman aged 45-60 years with acute or convalescent COVID-19. Here the CDR3 DNA reads TGTGCCAGCAGCTCGGAAGCGGGATTGGAAGAGACCCAGTACTTC. It is translated as CASSSEAGLEETQYF.